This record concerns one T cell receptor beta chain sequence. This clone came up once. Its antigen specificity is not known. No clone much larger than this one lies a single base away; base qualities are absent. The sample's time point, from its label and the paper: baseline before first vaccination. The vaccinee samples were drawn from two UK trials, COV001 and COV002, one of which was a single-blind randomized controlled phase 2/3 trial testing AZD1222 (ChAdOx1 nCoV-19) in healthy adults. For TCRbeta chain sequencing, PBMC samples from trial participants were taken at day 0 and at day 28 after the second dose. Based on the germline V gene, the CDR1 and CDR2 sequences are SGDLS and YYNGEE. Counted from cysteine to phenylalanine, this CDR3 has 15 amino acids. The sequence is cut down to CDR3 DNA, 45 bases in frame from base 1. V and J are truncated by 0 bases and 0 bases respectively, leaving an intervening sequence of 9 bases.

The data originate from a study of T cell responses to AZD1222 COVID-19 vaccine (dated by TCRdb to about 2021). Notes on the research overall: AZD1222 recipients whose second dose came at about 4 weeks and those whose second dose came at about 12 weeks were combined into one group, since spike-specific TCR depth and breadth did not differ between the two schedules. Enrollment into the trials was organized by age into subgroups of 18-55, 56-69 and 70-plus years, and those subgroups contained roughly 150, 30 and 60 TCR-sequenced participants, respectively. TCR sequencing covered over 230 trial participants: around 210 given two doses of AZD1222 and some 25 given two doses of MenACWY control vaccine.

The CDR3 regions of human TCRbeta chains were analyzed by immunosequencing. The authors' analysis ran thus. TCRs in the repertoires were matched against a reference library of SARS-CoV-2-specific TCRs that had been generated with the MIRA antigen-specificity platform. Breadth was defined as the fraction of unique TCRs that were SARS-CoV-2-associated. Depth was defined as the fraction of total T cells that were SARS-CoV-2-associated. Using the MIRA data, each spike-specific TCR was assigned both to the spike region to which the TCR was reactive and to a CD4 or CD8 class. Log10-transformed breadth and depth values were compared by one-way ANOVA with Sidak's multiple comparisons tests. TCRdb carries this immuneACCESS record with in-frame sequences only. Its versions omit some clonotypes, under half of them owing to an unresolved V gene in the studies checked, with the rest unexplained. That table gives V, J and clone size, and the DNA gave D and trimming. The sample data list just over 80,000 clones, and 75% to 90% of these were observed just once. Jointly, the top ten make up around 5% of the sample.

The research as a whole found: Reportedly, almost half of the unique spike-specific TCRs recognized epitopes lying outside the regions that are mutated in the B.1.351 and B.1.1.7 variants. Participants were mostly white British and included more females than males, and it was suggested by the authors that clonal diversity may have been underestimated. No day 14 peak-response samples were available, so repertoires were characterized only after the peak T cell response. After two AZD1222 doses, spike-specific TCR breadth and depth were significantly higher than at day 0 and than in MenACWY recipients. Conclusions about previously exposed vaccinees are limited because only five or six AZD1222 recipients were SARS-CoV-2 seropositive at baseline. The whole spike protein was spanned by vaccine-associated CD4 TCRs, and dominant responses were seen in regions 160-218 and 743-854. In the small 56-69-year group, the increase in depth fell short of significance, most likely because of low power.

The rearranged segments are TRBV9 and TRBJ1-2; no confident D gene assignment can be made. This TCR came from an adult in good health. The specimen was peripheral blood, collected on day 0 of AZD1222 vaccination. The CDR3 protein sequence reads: CASSVGRATNYGYTF. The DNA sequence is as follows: TGTGCCAGCAGCGTAGGGAGGGCAACTAACTATGGCTACACCTTC.